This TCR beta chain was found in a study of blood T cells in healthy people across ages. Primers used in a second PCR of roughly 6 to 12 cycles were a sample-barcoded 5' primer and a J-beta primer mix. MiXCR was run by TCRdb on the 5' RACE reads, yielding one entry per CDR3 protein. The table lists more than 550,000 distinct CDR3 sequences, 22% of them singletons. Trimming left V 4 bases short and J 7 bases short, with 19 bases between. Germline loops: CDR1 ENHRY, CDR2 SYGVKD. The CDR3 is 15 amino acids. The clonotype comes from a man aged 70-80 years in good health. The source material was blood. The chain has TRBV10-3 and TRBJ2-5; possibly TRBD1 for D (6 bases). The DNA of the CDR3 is TGTGCCATCAGTGGGTCCCTGGATCAAGGGGGGACCCAGTACTTC. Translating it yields CAISGSLDQGGTQYF.